Listed here are 18 T cell receptor beta chains from one sample, sequenced in a study of cytomegalovirus exposure and HLA in healthy donors. Vbeta (60) and Jbeta (13) primers were used in the PCR. Sequencing was performed with immunoSEQ multiplex PCR; in TCRdb, only in-frame clones are kept and a portion is missing. This table holds over 110,000 clones, 82% found once. Sequencing was done on a sample of PBMCs. These receptors all stem from a woman in her sixties or seventies in good health and CMV-seropositive.

This chain links TRBV7-8 with TRBJ2-7; 9 bases line up with TRBD1. The CDR3 extends over 15 amino acids. Germline loops: CDR1 SGHVS, CDR2 FQNEAQ. V trimming: 5 bases; J trimming: 3 bases; junction bases outside the gene matches: 8. CDR3 DNA sequence: TGTGCCAGCAGCCTACCCCGGGACAGGGTCTACGAGCAGTACTTC. Translated, it gives CASSLPRDRVYEQYF.

The chain is built from TRBV7-8 and TRBJ2-5; 9 bases fit TRBD2. The junction had 6 bases not matched to a gene; V was cut back by 4 bases and J by 3 bases. This CDR3 has 15 residues. The germline V gene encodes CDR1 SGHVS and CDR2 FQNEAQ. CDR3 sequence reads: CASSSEGLAEETQYF. The CDR3 DNA follows: TGTGCCAGCAGCTCAGAGGGACTAGCAGAAGAGACCCAGTACTTC.

The chain is built from TRBV6-5 and TRBJ2-1; D perhaps matches TRBD1 (6 bases). V was pared by 4 bases and J by 12 bases, with 19 bases between. This CDR3 comprises 14 residues. Germline-derived CDR1 and CDR2 are MNHEY and SVGAGI. The CDR3 loop is CASSLTFRDMRQFF. The DNA of the CDR3 is TGTGCCAGCAGTTTAACTTTCCGGGACATGAGGCAGTTCTTC.

The genes are TRBV27 and TRBJ2-7, with 8 bases aligning to TRBD1. The ends lost 8 bases at V and 2 bases at J; junction bases unmatched: 8. Germline CDR1 and CDR2: MNHEY and SMNVEV (reference sequence). This CDR3 region has 14 residues. DNA for the CDR3: TGTGCCAGCTCCAGACAGGGGACAACCTACGAGCAGTACTTC. This encodes CASSRQGTTYEQYF.

The gene calls are TRBV28 and TRBJ2-1, with D perhaps matching TRBD2 (6 bases). Germline V gene sequence: CDR1 MDHEN, CDR2 SYDVKM. The CDR3 has 16 amino acids. The germline V and J ends were trimmed by 4 bases and 7 bases, with 20 bases remaining between them. The CDR3 here is CASSSSTGDSLNEQFF. In nucleotides, the CDR3 is TGTGCCAGCAGTTCCTCGACGGGGGACTCCCTTAATGAGCAGTTCTTC.

This chain connects TRBV7-3 to TRBJ2-1; 9 bases map to TRBD2. Germline trimming cut 0 bases from V and 1 base from J; bases unmatched to any gene: 4. The CDR3 sequence is 17 residues long. Germline CDR1 and CDR2: SGHTA and FQGTGA. CDR3 sequence: CASSLTSGRQSYNEQFF. The DNA of the CDR3 is TGTGCCAGCAGCTTAACTAGCGGGAGACAATCCTACAATGAGCAGTTCTTC.

The J gene is TRBJ2-7, the V gene TRBV19; the D gene is possibly TRBD2 (6 bases). CDR3 length equals 14 residues. Germline loops: CDR1 LNHDA, CDR2 SQIVND (reference sequence). V was trimmed by 2 bases and J by 2 bases, leaving 10 bases between them. CDR3 protein: CASSIRGNTYEQYF. In DNA form, the CDR3 reads TGTGCCAGTAGTATACGGGGGAACACCTACGAGCAGTACTTC.

The genes are TRBV7-8 and TRBJ2-5; D is unclear. Germline V gene sequence: CDR1 SGHVS, CDR2 FQNEAQ. The CDR3 totals 12 residues. V lost 0 bases and J 8 bases, leaving 7 bases between the germline ends. CDR3 protein: CASSLAGSTQYF. CDR3 coding DNA: TGTGCCAGCAGCTTAGCGGGTAGCACCCAGTACTTC.

This chain uses TRBV10-3 with TRBJ1-2, with a tentative D call TRBD1 (6 bases). In germline, CDR1 is ENHRY, CDR2 SYGVKD. Trimming pared 8 bases from V and 3 bases from J, leaving 19 bases between. CDR3 size: 15 residues. CDR3 DNA sequence: TGTGCCATCTCACGAGGCGGGGGCAGAGACTATGGCTACACCTTC. It codes for CAISRGGGRDYGYTF.

This chain links TRBV4-1 with TRBJ2-5; 13 positions match TRBD2. The better agreement between TRBJ2-7 and the DNA end casts doubt on the J call. The CDR3 consists of 17 residues. Germline lookup yields CDR1 MGHRA and CDR2 YSYEKL. The CDR3 DNA follows: TGCGCCAGCAGCCAAGAAACAGGACTAGCGGGAGTCTACGAGCAGTACTTC. It is translated as CASSQETGLAGVYEQYF.

This clone has a handful of counts. This rearrangement joins TRBV28 to TRBJ1-5; D remains unclear. The CDR3 totals 12 residues. CDR1 and CDR2 from the germline V gene are MDHEN and SYDVKM. The ends were cut back, 5 bases at V and 5 bases at J, with 7 bases in the middle. This CDR3 is CASSPSYQPQHF. DNA of the CDR3: TGTGCCAGCAGTCCCTCCTATCAGCCCCAGCATTTT.

The genes are TRBV4-3 and TRBJ2-3; 10 bases fit TRBD2. This CDR3 contains 17 residues. The V gene end was trimmed by 1 base and the J gene end by 3 bases; junction bases not matched to a gene: 7. Germline CDR1 reads LGHNA; CDR2 reads YSLEER. CDR3 region: CASSQGMLAGVTDTQYF. The CDR3 nucleotides read TGCGCCAGCAGCCAAGGGATGCTAGCGGGAGTGACAGATACGCAGTATTTT.

The V and J genes are TRBV11-3 and TRBJ2-7; the D gene is possibly TRBD1 (5 bases). Trimming removed 3 bases at V and 0 bases at J, with 6 bases between. The CDR3 loop spans 13 amino acids. Germline V CDR1 and CDR2: SGHNT, YENEEA. The CDR3 coding sequence is TGTGCCAGCAGCTTCGACAGCTCCTACGAGCAGTACTTC. This codes for CASSFDSSYEQYF.

The chain couples TRBV19 to TRBJ1-5; D gene unclear. CDR1 and CDR2 from the germline V gene are LNHDA and SQIVND (reference sequence). V gave up 3 bases and J gave up 2 bases, with 11 bases separating them. The CDR3 consists of 15 residues. CDR3 in DNA: TGTGCCAGTAGTATCTCTAAGATTGGCAATCAGCCCCAGCATTTT. This codes for CASSISKIGNQPQHF. Together with reference TRBV19 and TRBJ1-5, the CDR3 gives the full variable domain: DGGITQSPKYLFRKEGQNVTLSCEQNLNHDAMYWYRQDPGQGLRLIYYSQIVNDFQKGDIAEGYSVSREKKESFPLTVTSAQKNPTAFYLCASSISKIGNQPQHFGDGTRLSIL.

As DNA, the CDR3 is TGTGCCAGCAGCCCCGGTGGGAGGGTCCAAGAGACCCAGTACTTC. Its translation is CASSPGGRVQETQYF. The J gene is TRBJ2-5, the V gene TRBV28; TRBD2 aligns across 7 bases. Germline V CDR1 and CDR2: MDHEN, SYDVKM. The CDR3 has 15 residues. V trimming: 6 bases; J trimming: 1 base; junction bases outside the gene matches: 8.

The V call is TRBV9, the J call TRBJ2-1; 8 bases align to TRBD2. The CDR3 has 16 amino acids. Trimming took 3 bases from V and 0 from J; bases not matched to a gene: 5. CDR1 is SGDLS, CDR2 YYNGEE, per germline. CDR3 DNA: TGTGCCAGCAGCGGTACTAGCGGCCCCTCCTACAATGAGCAGTTCTTC. It specifies CASSGTSGPSYNEQFF.

V gene TRBV6-6 combines with J gene TRBJ2-3; 8 bases agree with TRBD2. The CDR3 totals 14 residues. Trimming removed 0 bases from V and 6 bases from J; junction bases left unmatched: 2. Germline CDR1 is MNHNY and CDR2 is SVGAGI (reference sequence). The CDR3 DNA reads as TGTGCCAGCAGTTACTCGGGACTAGATGATACGCAGTATTTT. Amino acids: CASSYSGLDDTQYF.

The chain joins TRBV11-2 to TRBJ2-3, with D tentatively TRBD2 (5 bases). The CDR3 length is 15 residues. Germline CDR1 reads SGHAT; CDR2 reads FQNNGV. Trimming stripped 7 bases from V and 0 bases from J, with 14 bases between. The CDR3 region is CASTWELASTDTQYF. The CDR3 region has the DNA TGTGCCAGCACCTGGGAGTTGGCTAGCACAGATACGCAGTATTTT.